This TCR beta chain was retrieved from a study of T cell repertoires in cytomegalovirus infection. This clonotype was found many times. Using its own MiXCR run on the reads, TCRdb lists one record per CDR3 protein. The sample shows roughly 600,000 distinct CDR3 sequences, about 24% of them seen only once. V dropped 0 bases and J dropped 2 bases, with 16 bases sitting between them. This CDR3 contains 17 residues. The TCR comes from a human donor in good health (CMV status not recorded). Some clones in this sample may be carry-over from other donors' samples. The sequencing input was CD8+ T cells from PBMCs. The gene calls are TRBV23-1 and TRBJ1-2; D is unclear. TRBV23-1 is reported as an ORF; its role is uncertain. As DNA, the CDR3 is TGCGCCAGCAGTCAATCTTCTCCGGGAACAGCCAACTATGGCTACACCTTC. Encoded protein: CASSQSSPGTANYGYTF.